Sequencing of this T cell receptor beta chain was carried out in a study of OX40 agonist ivuxolimab in advanced cancers. Looking at the study overall: Patients received the agonistic anti-OX40 (CD134) antibody ivuxolimab.

As concerns this clone: Its cognate antigen is unknown.

General observations from the study: Researchers did not establish what antigens the expanded peripheral T cells target.

The protocol was immunoSEQ multiplex PCR, while the TCRdb copy is restricted to in-frame clones and leaves out a portion. The sample yields roughly 100,000 clones, more than 85% seen once. This TCR was recovered from an adult with an advanced solid tumor such as melanoma, head and neck, liver or kidney cancer. The specimen was CD4+ or CD8+ T cells sorted from blood, collected in a trial of the OX40 agonist ivuxolimab.

CDR3 DNA sequence: TGTGCCAGCAGCCAAGCACGGCCGAGCTCCTATAATTCACCCCTCCACTTT. This codes for CASSQARPSSYNSPLHF. The V gene is TRBV14, the J gene TRBJ1-6; D is uncertain. Germline values: CDR1 SGHDN, CDR2 FVKESK. The CDR3 is 17 residues long. Deletions cut 1 base from V and 0 bases from J, with 10 bases between.